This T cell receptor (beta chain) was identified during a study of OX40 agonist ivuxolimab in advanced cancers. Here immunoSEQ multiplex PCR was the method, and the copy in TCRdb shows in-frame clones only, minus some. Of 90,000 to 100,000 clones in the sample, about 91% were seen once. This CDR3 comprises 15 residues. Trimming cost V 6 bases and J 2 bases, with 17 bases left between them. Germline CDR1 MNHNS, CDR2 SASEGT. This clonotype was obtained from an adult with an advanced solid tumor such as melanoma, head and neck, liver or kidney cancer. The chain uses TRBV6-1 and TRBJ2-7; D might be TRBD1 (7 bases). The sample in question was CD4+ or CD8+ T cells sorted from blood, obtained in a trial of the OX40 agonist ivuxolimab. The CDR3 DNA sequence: TGTGCCAGCAGCGGGGCGGGACAGAGGACCTACGAGCAGTACTTC. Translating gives CASSGAGQRTYEQYF.